The 18 T cell receptor beta chains listed next were all sequenced from one sample in a study of blood T cell repertoires in COVID-19. The repertoire was sequenced with immunoSEQ multiplex PCR; TCRdb's copy has only in-frame clones and lacks some. The profile shows 50,000 to 80,000 clones, 90% of them singletons. Source material: peripheral blood. The receptor set was obtained from a woman at least 80 years old with active COVID-19.

The chain recombines TRBV21-1 with TRBJ2-3; the DNA was not used to check the table's D call, TRBD1. TRBV21-1 has pseudogene status. CDR3 length: 16 residues. CDR3 bases: TGTGCCAGCAGCATTCGACAGGGAGGTAGGACAGATACGCAGTATTTT. It is translated as CASSIRQGGRTDTQYF.

The chain carries TRBV4-1 and TRBJ2-3, with D perhaps TRBD2 (5 bases). Germline V gene sequence: CDR1 MGHRA, CDR2 YSYEKL. V was shortened by 8 bases and J by 3 bases, with 18 bases between the two germline ends. CDR3 length: 15 amino acids. CDR3 sequence: CASRYQLGPTDTQYF. In DNA, the CDR3 is TGCGCCAGCCGATACCAACTAGGACCGACAGATACGCAGTATTTT.

The chain recombines TRBV6-1 with TRBJ1-3; D remains unclear. The CDR3 contains 15 residues. Germline V gene sequence: CDR1 MNHNS, CDR2 SASEGT. The V gene lost 2 bases and the J gene lost 2 bases, with 10 bases spanning the gap. CDR3 protein: CASSESWGAGNTIYF. The CDR3 nucleotides are TGTGCCAGCAGTGAATCGTGGGGAGCTGGAAACACCATATATTTT.

In nucleotides, the CDR3 is TGTGCCAGCAGTGAAGTCCGGACTAGCGTCTACGAGCAGTACGTC. It codes for CASSEVRTSVYEQYV. The J gene is TRBJ2-7, the V gene TRBV6-1, with 9 bases identical to TRBD2. V trimming: 1 base; J trimming: 3 bases; junction bases outside the gene matches: 4. This CDR3 comprises 15 residues. Germline V gene lookup returns CDR1 MNHNS and CDR2 SASEGT.

The chain employs TRBV3-1 (or the pseudogene TRBV3-2) and TRBJ2-5, with D possibly TRBD2 on 5 matching bases. CDR3 length: 16 residues. The germline gives CDR1 LGHDT, CDR2 YNNKEL (reference sequence). Trimming took off 0 bases at V and 5 bases at J, with 16 bases between the two ends. The CDR3 reads CASSQDQLGLRETQYF. The CDR3 bases are TGTGCCAGCAGCCAAGATCAACTAGGGCTACGCGAGACCCAGTACTTC.

The chain combines TRBV5-1 with TRBJ2-1; no firm D call. V was trimmed by 4 bases and J by 6 bases, leaving 14 bases between them. The germline V gene has CDR1 SGHRS and CDR2 YFSETQ. CDR3 size: 14 residues. In nucleotides, the CDR3 is TGCGCCAGCAGCCCCGGGTCAAACCCCAATGAGCAGTTCTTC. Translated, it gives CASSPGSNPNEQFF.

The chain employs TRBV14 and TRBJ1-1; a weak D match, TRBD1 (5 bases). This CDR3 is 13 amino acids long. Germline lookup yields CDR1 SGHDN and CDR2 FVKESK. Between the trimmed V and J ends, which lost 1 base and 6 bases, there was a span of 9 bases. In DNA, the CDR3 is TGTGCCAGCAGCCAAGGGGGCCGGGCTGAAGCTTTCTTT. Amino acid sequence: CASSQGGRAEAFF. Together with reference TRBV14 and TRBJ1-1, the CDR3 gives the full variable domain: EAGVTQFPSHSVIEKGQTVTLRCDPISGHDNLYWYRRVMGKEIKFLLHFVKESKQDESGMPNNRFLAERTGGTYSTLKVQPAELEDSGVYFCASSQGGRAEAFFGQGTRLTVV.

V is TRBV7-2 and J is TRBJ2-1, with unresolved D. The CDR3 length is 14 residues. Between the trimmed V and J ends, which lost 2 bases and 6 bases, there was a span of 11 bases. Germline CDR1 and CDR2: SGHTA and FQGNSA. The CDR3 DNA is TGTGCCAGCAGCTTAACGGCTAGTAGCAATGAGCAGTTCTTC. Translating gives CASSLTASSNEQFF.

DNA of the CDR3: TGTGCCAGCAGCCCTAGCCTGGGGGCCTCAAGAGGGGCCAACGTCCTGACTTTC. Protein product: CASSPSLGASRGANVLTF. The V call is TRBV7-6, the J call TRBJ2-6; possible D gene TRBD1, 6 bases. Trimming took 5 bases from V and 4 from J, leaving 21 bases between them. Germline V gives CDR1 SGHVS, CDR2 FNYEAQ. The CDR3 extends over 18 amino acids.

V and J are TRBV27 and TRBJ1-2, with D maybe TRBD1 (5 bases). CDR1 and CDR2 (germline): MNHEY, SMNVEV (reference sequence). Trimming stripped 4 bases from V and 4 bases from J, with 16 bases between. The CDR3 is made up of 15 amino acids. The CDR3 loop is CASSSPARASYGYTF. The CDR3 DNA follows: TGTGCCAGCAGTTCCCCGGCCAGGGCTAGCTATGGCTACACCTTC.

The V and J genes are TRBV6-5 and TRBJ1-4; 7 bases are shared with TRBD1. V shed 8 bases and J 5 bases; nucleotides not matched to a gene: 5. Germline lookup yields CDR1 MNHEY and CDR2 SVGAGI. This CDR3 contains 13 residues. CDR3 in amino acids: CASGQGGNEKLFF. The CDR3 bases are TGTGCCAGCGGGCAGGGGGGCAATGAAAAACTGTTTTTT.

The chain uses TRBV10-1 and TRBJ2-2; D not resolved. The CDR3 contains 15 residues. V was shortened by 2 bases and J by 4 bases, with 11 bases between the two germline ends. Germline loops: CDR1 WNHNN, CDR2 SYGVQD (reference sequence). CDR3 residues: CASSENPISTGELFF. The CDR3 DNA is TGCGCCAGCAGTGAGAACCCCATTAGCACCGGGGAGCTGTTTTTT.

The chain has TRBV2 and TRBJ1-5; TRBD1 is a possible D gene (6 bases). V shed 6 bases and J shed 7 bases, with 19 bases lying between them. The germline gives CDR1 SNHLY, CDR2 FYNNEI. This CDR3 has 15 residues. The CDR3 is CASSPTRGYHQPQHF. CDR3 in DNA: TGTGCCAGCAGCCCCACGAGGGGGTACCACCAGCCCCAGCATTTT.

The V call is TRBV28, the J call TRBJ2-1; 8 positions agree with TRBD1. The CDR3 totals 15 residues. The ends lost 5 bases at V and 7 bases at J; junction bases unmatched: 10. Germline V CDR1 and CDR2: MDHEN, SYDVKM. CDR3 sequence: CASSPGGAGRNEQFF. CDR3 nucleotide sequence: TGTGCCAGCAGTCCAGGGGGCGCCGGGCGAAATGAGCAGTTCTTC.

The V call is TRBV2, the J call TRBJ2-2; weak D call: TRBD2 (5 bases). CDR1 is SNHLY and CDR2 is FYNNEI in the germline V gene. This CDR3 is 17 amino acids long. Trimming shortened V by 0 bases and J by 6 bases, and 17 bases separated the two germline ends. CDR3 bases: TGTGCCAGCAGTGAAGCCCTAGGACTTGATGGCCCCGGGGAGCTGTTTTTT. Protein product: CASSEALGLDGPGELFF.

This rearrangement joins TRBV29-1 to TRBJ2-3, with TRBD2 matching over 8 bases. CDR1 is SQVTM and CDR2 is ANQGSEA in the germline V gene. The CDR3 sequence is 11 residues long. Trimming took 7 bases from V and 7 from J; bases not matched to a gene: 4. This CDR3 is CSAAGGNTQYF. DNA of the CDR3: TGCAGCGCTGCGGGGGGCAATACGCAGTATTTT.

This rearrangement joins TRBV30 to TRBJ2-5, with TRBD2 matching over 12 bases. This CDR3 has 17 residues. From germline, CDR1 is GTSNPN and CDR2 SVGIG (reference sequence). Germline trimming cut 2 bases from V and 1 base from J; bases unmatched to any gene: 8. CDR3 residues: CAWSSGTSGPSQETQYF. The CDR3 DNA is TGTGCCTGGAGTTCCGGGACTAGCGGGCCCTCCCAAGAGACCCAGTACTTC.

V and J are TRBV5-6 and TRBJ2-7; 7 nucleotides align to TRBD2. This CDR3 is built from 15 residues. Germline CDR1 is SGHDT and CDR2 is YYEEEE. With 4 bases clipped from V and 4 bases from J, the junction kept 11 bases outside the gene matches. The CDR3 DNA is TGTGCCAGCAGCGCCTCGCTTTCGGGGGGTTACGAGCAGTACTTC. Translating gives CASSASLSGGYEQYF.